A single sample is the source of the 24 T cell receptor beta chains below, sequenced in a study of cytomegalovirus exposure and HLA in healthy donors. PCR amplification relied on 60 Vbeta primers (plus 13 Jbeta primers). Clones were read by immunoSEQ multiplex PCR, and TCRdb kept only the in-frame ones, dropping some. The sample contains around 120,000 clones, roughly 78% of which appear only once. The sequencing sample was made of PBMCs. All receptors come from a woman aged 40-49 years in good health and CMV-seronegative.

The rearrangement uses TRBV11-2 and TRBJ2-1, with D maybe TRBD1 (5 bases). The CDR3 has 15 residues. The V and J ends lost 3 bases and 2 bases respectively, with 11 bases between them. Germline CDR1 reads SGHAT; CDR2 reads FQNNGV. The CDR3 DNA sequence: TGTGCCAGCAGCTTGGAAGGGGTACCCTACAATGAGCAGTTCTTC. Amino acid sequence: CASSLEGVPYNEQFF. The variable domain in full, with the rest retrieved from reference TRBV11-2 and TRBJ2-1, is EAGVAQSPRYKIIEKRQSVAFWCNPISGHATLYWYQQILGQGPKLLIQFQNNGVVDDSQLPKDRFSAERLKGVDSTLKIQPAKLEDSAVYLCASSLEGVPYNEQFFGPGTRLTVL.

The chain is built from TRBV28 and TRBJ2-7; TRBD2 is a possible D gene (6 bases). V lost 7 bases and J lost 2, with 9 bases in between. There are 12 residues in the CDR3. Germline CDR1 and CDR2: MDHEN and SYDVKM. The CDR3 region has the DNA TGTGCCAGCACCCGGGAGCCCTACGAGCAGTACTTC. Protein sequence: CASTREPYEQYF. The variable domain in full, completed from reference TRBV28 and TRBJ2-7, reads DVKVTQSSRYLVKRTGEKVFLECVQDMDHENMFWYRQDPGLGLRLIYFSYDVKMKEKGDIPEGYSVSREKKERFSLILESASTNQTSMYLCASTREPYEQYFGPGTRLTVT.

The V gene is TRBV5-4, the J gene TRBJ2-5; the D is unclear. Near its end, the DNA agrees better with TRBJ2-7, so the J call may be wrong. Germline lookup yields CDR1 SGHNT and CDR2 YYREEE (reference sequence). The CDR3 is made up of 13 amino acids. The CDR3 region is CASESTSSYEQYF. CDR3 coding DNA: TGTGCCAGCGAAAGTACTTCCTCCTACGAGCAGTACTTC.

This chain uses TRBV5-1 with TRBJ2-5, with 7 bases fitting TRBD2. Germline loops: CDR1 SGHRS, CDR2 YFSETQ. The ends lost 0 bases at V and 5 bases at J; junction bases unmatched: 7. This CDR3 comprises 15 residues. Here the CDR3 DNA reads TGCGCCAGCAGCTTGGCTAGCGGTATTATGGAGACCCAGTACTTC. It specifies CASSLASGIMETQYF.

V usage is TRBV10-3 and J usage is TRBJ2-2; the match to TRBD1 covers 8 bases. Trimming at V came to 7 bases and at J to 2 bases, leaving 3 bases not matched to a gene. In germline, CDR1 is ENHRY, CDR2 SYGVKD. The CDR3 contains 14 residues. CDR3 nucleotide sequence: TGTGCCATCACAGGGGGCAGCAACACCGGGGAGCTGTTTTTT. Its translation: CAITGGSNTGELFF.

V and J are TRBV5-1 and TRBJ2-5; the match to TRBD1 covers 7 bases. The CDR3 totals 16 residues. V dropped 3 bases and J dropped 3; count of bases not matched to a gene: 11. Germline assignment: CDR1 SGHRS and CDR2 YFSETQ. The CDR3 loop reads CASSYAEQGMEETQYF. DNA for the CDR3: TGCGCCAGCAGCTATGCGGAACAGGGGATGGAAGAGACCCAGTACTTC.

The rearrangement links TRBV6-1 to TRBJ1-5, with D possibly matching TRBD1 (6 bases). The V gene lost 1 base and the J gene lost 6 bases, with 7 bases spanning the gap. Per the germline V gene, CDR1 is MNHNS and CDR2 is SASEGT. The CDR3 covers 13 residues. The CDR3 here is CASSEDRVQPQHF. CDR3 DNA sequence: TGTGCCAGCAGTGAAGACAGGGTTCAGCCCCAGCATTTT.

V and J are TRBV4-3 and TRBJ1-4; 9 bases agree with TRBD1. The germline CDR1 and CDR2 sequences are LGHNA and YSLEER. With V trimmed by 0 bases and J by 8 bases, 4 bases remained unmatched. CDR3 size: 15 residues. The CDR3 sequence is CASSQEGTGKEKLFF. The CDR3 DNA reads TGCGCCAGCAGCCAAGAGGGGACAGGGAAGGAAAAACTGTTTTTT.

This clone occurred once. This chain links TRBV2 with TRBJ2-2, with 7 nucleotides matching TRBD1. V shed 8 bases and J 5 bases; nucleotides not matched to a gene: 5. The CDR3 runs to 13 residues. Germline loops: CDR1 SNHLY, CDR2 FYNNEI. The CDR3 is CASRQGETGELFF. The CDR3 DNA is TGTGCCAGCCGACAGGGCGAGACCGGGGAGCTGTTTTTT.

Written as DNA, the CDR3 is TGTGCCAGCCGCGTTCCGCGGGGGTTCGAGCAGTACTTC. As protein: CASRVPRGFEQYF. V gene TRBV6-1 combines with J gene TRBJ2-7, with TRBD2 matching over 7 bases. CDR1 is MNHNS, CDR2 SASEGT, per germline. CDR3 length: 13 amino acids. The J segment lost 6 bases and the V segment lost 8 bases, leaving 10 bases of the junction unmatched.

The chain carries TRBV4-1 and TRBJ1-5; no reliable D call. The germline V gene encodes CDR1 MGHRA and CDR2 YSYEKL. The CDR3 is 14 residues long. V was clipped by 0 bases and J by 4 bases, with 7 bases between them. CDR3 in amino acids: CASSQDRGNQPQHF. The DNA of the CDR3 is TGCGCCAGCAGCCAAGATCGGGGAAATCAGCCCCAGCATTTT.

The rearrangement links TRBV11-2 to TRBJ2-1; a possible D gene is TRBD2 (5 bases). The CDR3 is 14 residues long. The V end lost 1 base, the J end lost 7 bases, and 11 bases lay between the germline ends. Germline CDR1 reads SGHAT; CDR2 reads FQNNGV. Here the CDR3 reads CASSLAATTNEQFF. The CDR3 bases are TGTGCCAGCAGCTTAGCAGCGACTACAAATGAGCAGTTCTTC.

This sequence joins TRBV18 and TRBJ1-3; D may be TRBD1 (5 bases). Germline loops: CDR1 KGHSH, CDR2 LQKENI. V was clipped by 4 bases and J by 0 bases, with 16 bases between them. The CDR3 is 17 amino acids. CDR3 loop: CASSQLLPGLSGNTIYF. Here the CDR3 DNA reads TGTGCCAGCTCACAACTGCTCCCAGGGCTCTCTGGAAACACCATATATTTT.

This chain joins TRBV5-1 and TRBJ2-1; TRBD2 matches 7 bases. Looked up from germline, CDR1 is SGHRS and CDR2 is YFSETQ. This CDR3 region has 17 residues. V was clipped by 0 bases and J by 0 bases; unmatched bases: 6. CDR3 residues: CASSLARAGSSYNEQFF. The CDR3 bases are TGCGCCAGCAGCTTGGCCAGAGCGGGGAGCTCCTACAATGAGCAGTTCTTC.

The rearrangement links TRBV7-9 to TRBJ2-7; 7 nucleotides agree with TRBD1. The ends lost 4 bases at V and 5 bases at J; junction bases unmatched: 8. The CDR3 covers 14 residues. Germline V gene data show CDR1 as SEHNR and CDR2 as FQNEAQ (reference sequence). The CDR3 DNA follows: TGTGCCAGCAGCTCCGACAGGGTAAGGGACGAGCAGTACTTC. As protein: CASSSDRVRDEQYF.

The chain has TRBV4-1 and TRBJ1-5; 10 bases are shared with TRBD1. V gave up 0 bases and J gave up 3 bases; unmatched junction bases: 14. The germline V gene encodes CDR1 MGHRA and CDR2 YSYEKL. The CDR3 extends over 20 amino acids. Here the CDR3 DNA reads TGCGCCAGCAGCCAAGAGATGGATGGACAGGGGGGTCGTAACAATCAGCCCCAGCATTTT. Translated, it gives CASSQEMDGQGGRNNQPQHF.

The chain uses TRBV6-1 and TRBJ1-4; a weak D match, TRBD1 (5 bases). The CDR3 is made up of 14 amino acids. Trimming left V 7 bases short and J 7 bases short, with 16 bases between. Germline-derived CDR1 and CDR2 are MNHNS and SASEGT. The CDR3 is CASTSGGSGEKLFF. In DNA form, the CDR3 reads TGTGCCAGCACCTCGGGGGGAAGCGGTGAAAAACTGTTTTTT.

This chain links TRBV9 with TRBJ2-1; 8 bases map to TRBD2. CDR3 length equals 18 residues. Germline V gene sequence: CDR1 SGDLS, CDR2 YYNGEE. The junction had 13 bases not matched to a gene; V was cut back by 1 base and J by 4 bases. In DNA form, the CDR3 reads TGTGCCAGCAGCGTAAGTGGGACTAGGACGGTACGATACAATGAGCAGTTCTTC. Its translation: CASSVSGTRTVRYNEQFF.

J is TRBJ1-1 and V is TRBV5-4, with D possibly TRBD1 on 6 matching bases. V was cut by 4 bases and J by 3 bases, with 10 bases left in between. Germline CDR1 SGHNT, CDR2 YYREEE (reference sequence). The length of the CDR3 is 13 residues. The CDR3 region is CASSLPGDTEAFF. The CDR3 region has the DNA TGTGCCAGCAGCCTTCCAGGGGACACTGAAGCTTTCTTT.

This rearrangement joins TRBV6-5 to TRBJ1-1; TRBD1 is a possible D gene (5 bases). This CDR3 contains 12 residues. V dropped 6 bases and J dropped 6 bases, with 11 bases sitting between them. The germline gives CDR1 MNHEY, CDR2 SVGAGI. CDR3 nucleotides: TGTGCCAGCAGCACAGGCTACTCTGAAGCTTTCTTT. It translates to CASSTGYSEAFF.

The CDR3 bases are TGCGCCAGCAGCGGAGACGTAGCGGGAGGGCCCGATGAGCAGTTCTTC. It yields the protein CASSGDVAGGPDEQFF. This chain links TRBV5-1 with TRBJ2-1; 11 bases agree with TRBD2. The germline CDR1 and CDR2 sequences are SGHRS and YFSETQ. The CDR3 is 16 residues long. V shed 4 bases and J 8 bases; nucleotides not matched to a gene: 11.

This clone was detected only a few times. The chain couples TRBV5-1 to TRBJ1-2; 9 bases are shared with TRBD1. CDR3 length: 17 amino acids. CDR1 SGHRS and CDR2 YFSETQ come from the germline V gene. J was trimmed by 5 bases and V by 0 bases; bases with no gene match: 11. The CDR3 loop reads CASSLEGRTGVLYGYTF. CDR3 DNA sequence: TGCGCCAGCAGCTTGGAGGGGCGGACAGGGGTTTTGTATGGCTACACCTTC.

CDR3 bases: TGTGCCAGCAGCGTAGAGGGGCGCGGCACAGATACGCAGTATTTT. This gives the protein CASSVEGRGTDTQYF. This rearrangement joins TRBV9 to TRBJ2-3; TRBD1 might be the D (5 bases). The CDR3 is made up of 15 amino acids. V lost 0 bases and J 1 base, leaving 9 bases between the germline ends. CDR1 is SGDLS, CDR2 YYNGEE, per germline.

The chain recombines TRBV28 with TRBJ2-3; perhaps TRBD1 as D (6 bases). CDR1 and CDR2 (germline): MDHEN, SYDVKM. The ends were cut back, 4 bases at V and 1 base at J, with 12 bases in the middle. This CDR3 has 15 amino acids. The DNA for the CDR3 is TGTGCCAGCAGTTCTTCTTCAGGGGGCACAGATACGCAGTATTTT. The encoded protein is CASSSSSGGTDTQYF.